These 29 T cell receptor beta chains were sequenced from one sample in a study of PD-L1 blockade in urothelial cancer (TCRdb year 2017). What the time point label conveys for this sample: peripheral blood 6 weeks after treatment start. Library creation used the immunoSEQ multiplex PCR assay. TCRdb holds this immuneACCESS table with in-frame rearrangements only. Some clones are missing; in checked studies, unresolved V genes explain under half, and the rest has no known cause. Across this sample there are roughly 120,000 clones, with less than 95% seen only once. 3.5% to 4.5% of the sample goes to the ten largest clones. The starting material was PBMCs, obtained around atezolizumab (anti-PD-L1) treatment. The receptors here all came from a man in his 60s with urothelial cancer.

The V and J genes are TRBV4-2 and TRBJ2-7; TRBD2 agrees at 11 bases. The CDR3 is 17 residues long. The J segment lost 0 bases and the V segment lost 3 bases, leaving 7 bases of the junction unmatched. In germline, CDR1 is LGHNA, CDR2 YNFKEQ. The CDR3 bases are TGTGCCAGCAGCCAGGCGTCACTAGCGGGGGCCTCCTACGAGCAGTACTTC. Its translation is CASSQASLAGASYEQYF.

The chain recombines TRBV2 with TRBJ2-1; 8 positions match TRBD2. Germline lookup yields CDR1 SNHLY and CDR2 FYNNEI. The length of the CDR3 is 15 residues. Trimming at V came to 6 bases and at J to 4 bases, leaving 8 bases not matched to a gene. The CDR3 DNA follows: TGTGCCAGCAGCACCTGGGCGGGAGGTTACAATGAGCAGTTCTTC. This sequence encodes CASSTWAGGYNEQFF.

This chain joins TRBV5-1 and TRBJ2-3, with D possibly being TRBD1 (5 bases). V shed 1 base and J shed 4 bases, with 10 bases lying between them. This CDR3 comprises 14 residues. Germline V lookup: CDR1 SGHRS, CDR2 YFSETQ. DNA for the CDR3: TGCGCCAGCAGCTTGTTGGGGCCCGCAGATACGCAGTATTTT. It translates to CASSLLGPADTQYF.

The V gene is TRBV4-2, the J gene TRBJ2-3; 11 bases map to TRBD2. In germline, CDR1 is LGHNA, CDR2 YNFKEQ. The CDR3 is 16 amino acids. The V and J ends lost 1 base and 4 bases, in that order; junction bases with no gene match: 4. The CDR3 nucleotides read TGTGCCAGCAGCCAAGCCGAACTAGCGGGGGCAGATACGCAGTATTTT. Encoded protein: CASSQAELAGADTQYF.

CDR3 region: CASSKAGIYNEQFF. In DNA, the CDR3 is TGTGCCAGCAGTAAAGCGGGAATATACAATGAGCAGTTCTTC. V is TRBV25-1 and J is TRBJ2-1, with 7 bases lining up with TRBD2. The CDR3 runs 14 residues. V shed 5 bases and J 4 bases; nucleotides not matched to a gene: 5. Germline lookup yields CDR1 MGHDK and CDR2 SYGVNS.

The CDR3 protein is CASSSNSGGGGYEQFF. In DNA form, the CDR3 reads TGTGCCAGCAGCTCTAATAGCGGGGGGGGTGGATATGAGCAGTTCTTC. The V call is TRBV5-4, the J call TRBJ2-1; TRBD2 matches at 11 bases. Germline lookup yields CDR1 SGHNT and CDR2 YYREEE (reference sequence). With V trimmed by 3 bases and J by 8 bases, 10 bases remained unmatched. CDR3 length equals 16 residues.

The chain couples TRBV9 to TRBJ2-1, with D possibly being TRBD1 (6 bases). The germline CDR1 and CDR2 sequences are SGDLS and YYNGEE. There are 15 residues in the CDR3. Trimming shortened V by 4 bases and J by 2 bases, and 13 bases separated the two germline ends. The CDR3 bases are TGTGCCAGCAGCCCCGTCACAGGGACCTACAATGAGCAGTTCTTC. Residues: CASSPVTGTYNEQFF.

The gene calls are TRBV7-8 and TRBJ1-4; 7 nucleotides line up with TRBD1. V dropped 3 bases and J dropped 3; count of bases not matched to a gene: 7. The CDR3 consists of 16 residues. The germline CDR1 and CDR2 sequences are SGHVS and FQNEAQ. The chain's CDR3 is CASSLMPGQSNEKLFF. The CDR3 DNA follows: TGTGCCAGCAGCTTGATGCCGGGACAGTCTAATGAAAAACTGTTTTTT.

The chain recombines TRBV23-1 with TRBJ1-6; 10 positions match TRBD1. TRBV23-1 is flagged as an ORF with uncertain function. V was clipped by 6 bases and J by 8 bases; unmatched bases: 10. The CDR3 has 16 residues. As DNA, the CDR3 is TGCGCCAGCAGCCCGAGCGGGACAGGGGTTGATTCACCCCTCCACTTT. This codes for CASSPSGTGVDSPLHF.

The rearrangement links TRBV19 to TRBJ2-5, with D perhaps TRBD2 (7 bases). The CDR3 covers 13 residues. The germline V gene encodes CDR1 LNHDA and CDR2 SQIVND (reference sequence). V was shortened by 8 bases and J by 5 bases, with 15 bases between the two germline ends. CDR3 DNA: TGTGCCAGTGTCGGGGGGCCGCGTGAGACCCAGTACTTC. This codes for CASVGGPRETQYF.

This clone has only a few counts. This chain joins TRBV29-1 and TRBJ1-1; the match to TRBD1 covers 9 bases. J lost 5 bases, V lost 5 bases, and 6 bases had no gene match. CDR3 length equals 13 residues. Per the germline V gene, CDR1 is SQVTM and CDR2 is ANQGSEA. CDR3 loop: CSVTGTGRTEAFF. The DNA of the CDR3 is TGCAGCGTTACCGGGACAGGGCGGACTGAAGCTTTCTTT.

The V call is TRBV11-3, the J call TRBJ2-3; TRBD2 matches at 7 bases. Germline CDR1 SGHNT, CDR2 YENEEA. With 3 bases clipped from V and 0 bases from J, the junction kept 3 bases outside the gene matches. The CDR3 is 15 amino acids. The CDR3 nucleotides read TGTGCCAGCAGCTTTGCTAGCGGTAGCACAGATACGCAGTATTTT. As protein: CASSFASGSTDTQYF. Complete variable domain (other parts from reference TRBV11-3 and TRBJ2-3): EAGVVQSPRYKIIEKKQPVAFWCNPISGHNTLYWYLQNLGQGPELLIRYENEEAVDDSQLPKDRFSAERLKGVDSTLKIQPAELGDSAVYLCASSFASGSTDTQYFGPGTRLTVL.

This clone was observed a handful of times. This chain joins TRBV7-2 and TRBJ1-6; D unclear. The CDR3 length is 13 residues. CDR1 is SGHTA and CDR2 is FQGNSA in the germline V gene. Trimming shortened V by 5 bases and J by 6 bases, and 8 bases separated the two germline ends. This CDR3 reads CASSPSLNSPLHF. The CDR3 bases are TGTGCCAGCAGCCCAAGCCTTAATTCACCCCTCCACTTT.

V gene TRBV10-3 combines with J gene TRBJ2-3; perhaps TRBD1 as D (6 bases). Germline-derived CDR1 and CDR2 are ENHRY and SYGVKD. The CDR3 extends over 15 amino acids. The V gene lost 3 bases and the J gene lost 0 bases, with 10 bases spanning the gap. The CDR3, as DNA: TGTGCCATCAGTGACAACAGGGCGAGCACAGATACGCAGTATTTT. Protein sequence: CAISDNRASTDTQYF.

A single count supports this clone. The rearrangement uses TRBV18 and TRBJ2-3; possible D gene TRBD2, 5 bases. V was cut by 2 bases and J by 5 bases, with 14 bases left in between. Germline V gene sequence: CDR1 KGHSH, CDR2 LQKENI. This CDR3 has 15 residues. The CDR3 DNA sequence: TGTGCCAGCTCACCAAAGCGGCAGTTTAGAGATACGCAGTATTTT. It yields the protein CASSPKRQFRDTQYF.

The chain has TRBV6-1 and TRBJ2-7; D uncertain. The CDR3 runs 14 residues. Trimming pared 7 bases from V and 0 bases from J, leaving 13 bases between. CDR1 is MNHNS, CDR2 SASEGT, per germline. For the CDR3, the DNA is TGTGCCAGCAAAGTGCAGCGAAGCTCCTACGAGCAGTACTTC. Translation gives CASKVQRSSYEQYF.

This clone showed up just a few times. This sequence joins TRBV11-2 and TRBJ1-2, with 10 bases lining up with TRBD1. The junction had 3 bases not matched to a gene; V was cut back by 5 bases and J by 6 bases. Per germline, CDR1 SGHAT and CDR2 FQNNGV. The CDR3 is 13 residues long. The CDR3, as DNA: TGTGCCAGCAGCATCGGGACAGGGGATGGCTACACCTTC. Protein sequence: CASSIGTGDGYTF. The entire variable domain, with the rest obtained from reference TRBV11-2 and TRBJ1-2, is as follows: EAGVAQSPRYKIIEKRQSVAFWCNPISGHATLYWYQQILGQGPKLLIQFQNNGVVDDSQLPKDRFSAERLKGVDSTLKIQPAKLEDSAVYLCASSIGTGDGYTFGSGTRLTVV.

This chain uses TRBV6-5 with TRBJ1-6; a weak D match, TRBD1 (5 bases). This CDR3 has 12 residues. Germline assignment: CDR1 MNHEY and CDR2 SVGAGI. With 2 bases removed from V and 13 bases from J, the gap between germline ends came to 9 bases. The CDR3 nucleotides read TGTGCCAGCAGTTACGGGGCCCCGCCCCTCCACTTT. It specifies CASSYGAPPLHF.

V gene TRBV7-9 combines with J gene TRBJ2-7; 11 positions match TRBD2. In germline, CDR1 is SEHNR, CDR2 FQNEAQ (reference sequence). The trim removed 5 bases at V and 6 bases at J, leaving 3 bases unmatched. This CDR3 has 13 residues. The DNA for the CDR3 is TGTGCCAGCAGCCCCGGACTAGCGGGCGAGCAGTACTTC. This encodes CASSPGLAGEQYF. Combining the CDR3 with reference TRBV7-9 and TRBJ2-7 gives the whole variable domain DTGVSQNPRHKITKRGQNVTFRCDPISEHNRLYWYRQTLGQGPEFLTYFQNEAQLEKSRLLSDRFSAERPKGSFSTLEIQRTEQGDSAMYLCASSPGLAGEQYFGPGTRLTVT.

This clone was recorded a few times. The rearrangement uses TRBV4-1 and TRBJ1-2; D is ambiguous. This CDR3 comprises 14 residues. Germline assignment: CDR1 MGHRA and CDR2 YSYEKL. The V gene lost 1 base and the J gene lost 0 bases, with 6 bases spanning the gap. CDR3 DNA sequence: TGCGCCAGCAGCCAAGTGGGAGCTAACTATGGCTACACCTTC. Protein sequence: CASSQVGANYGYTF.

The chain uses TRBV6-5 and TRBJ1-1; unclear D gene. With 1 base removed from V and 1 base from J, the gap between germline ends came to 10 bases. Germline loops: CDR1 MNHEY, CDR2 SVGAGI. The CDR3 has 15 residues. The DNA for the CDR3 is TGTGCCAGCAGTTACTATCGTACACAGAACACTGAAGCTTTCTTT. Translation gives CASSYYRTQNTEAFF.

The chain joins TRBV25-1 to TRBJ2-3; a possible D gene is TRBD1 (5 bases). V was pared by 0 bases and J by 6 bases, with 13 bases between. This CDR3 is 15 amino acids long. CDR1 and CDR2 from the germline V gene are MGHDK and SYGVNS. The CDR3 spells CASSEYRTLKDTQYF. The CDR3 DNA is TGTGCCAGCAGTGAATATCGGACACTAAAGGATACGCAGTATTTT. The entire variable domain, with the rest obtained from reference TRBV25-1 and TRBJ2-3, is as follows: EADIYQTPRYLVIGTGKKITLECSQTMGHDKMYWYQQDPGMELHLIHYSYGVNSTEKGDLSSESTVSRIRTEHFPLTLESARPSHTSQYLCASSEYRTLKDTQYFGPGTRLTVL.

V usage is TRBV5-6 and J usage is TRBJ1-2, with 10 bases identical to TRBD1. The trim removed 4 bases at V and 3 bases at J, leaving 6 bases unmatched. In germline, CDR1 is SGHDT, CDR2 YYEEEE. CDR3 length: 15 amino acids. The CDR3 protein is CASSPRGQGYYGYTF. The CDR3 DNA follows: TGTGCCAGCAGCCCAAGGGGACAGGGGTACTATGGCTACACCTTC.

The chain is built from TRBV7-2 and TRBJ2-7; D might be TRBD2 (5 bases). The germline V and J ends were trimmed by 4 bases and 0 bases, with 10 bases remaining between them. This CDR3 has 14 residues. Germline values: CDR1 SGHTA, CDR2 FQGNSA. Here the CDR3 reads CASSSRGSSYEQYF. CDR3 sequence (DNA): TGTGCCAGCAGCTCCCGTGGGAGCTCCTACGAGCAGTACTTC.

The chain uses TRBV7-9 and TRBJ1-4; TRBD1 agrees at 7 bases. Germline assignment: CDR1 SEHNR and CDR2 FQNEAQ (reference sequence). CDR3 length: 15 amino acids. V shed 1 base, J shed 5 bases, and the junction held 4 bases outside the gene matches. The CDR3 nucleotides read TGTGCCAGCAGCTTAGTTTTAGGGGGCAATGAAAAACTGTTTTTT. Residues: CASSLVLGGNEKLFF.

J is TRBJ2-3 and V is TRBV9; 7 nucleotides line up with TRBD2. This CDR3 region has 17 residues. CDR1 is SGDLS, CDR2 YYNGEE, per germline. With 0 bases clipped from V and 0 bases from J, the junction kept 7 bases outside the gene matches. The CDR3: CASSVDWRGFSTDTQYF. The CDR3 region has the DNA TGTGCCAGCAGCGTAGATTGGCGGGGGTTTAGCACAGATACGCAGTATTTT.

This chain uses TRBV6-4 with TRBJ1-5; unclear D gene. Trimming took 3 bases from V and 0 from J, leaving 15 bases between them. The CDR3 sequence is 17 residues long. Germline-derived CDR1 and CDR2 are MRHNA and SNTAGT. This CDR3 is CASSDRSEENSNQPQHF. In DNA form, the CDR3 reads TGTGCCAGCAGTGATAGATCCGAGGAAAATAGCAATCAGCCCCAGCATTTT.

This clone was recorded once. The V call is TRBV5-1, the J call TRBJ2-1; 11 bases match TRBD2. The V and J ends lost 4 bases and 13 bases, in that order; junction bases with no gene match: 13. The germline V gene encodes CDR1 SGHRS and CDR2 YFSETQ. The CDR3 is 15 amino acids. DNA for the CDR3: TGCGCCAGCAGCCCAGATCCTACTAGCGGGGGTGGACAGTTCTTC. It is translated as CASSPDPTSGGGQFF.

CDR3 nucleotide sequence: TGTGCCAGCTCACCACGGAGGGTGGAGAACGAGCAGTACTTC. Protein product: CASSPRRVENEQYF. The chain carries TRBV18 and TRBJ2-7; D may be TRBD2 (6 bases). This CDR3 has 14 amino acids. The germline CDR1 and CDR2 sequences are KGHSH and LQKENI. Between the trimmed V and J ends, which lost 1 base and 5 bases, there was a span of 12 bases.